Listed below are T cell receptor beta chains from one sample, sequenced in a study of blood T cell repertoires in COVID-19. Generated by immunoSEQ multiplex PCR, the TCRdb table keeps only in-frame clones and is missing some. This sample has under 450,000 clones, with around 89% found just once. Sequencing was carried out using peripheral blood. All receptors derive from a woman aged 40-49 years with COVID-19, enrolled during active disease. CDR3s include the opening cysteine and the closing phenylalanine or tryptophan. The order of the fields is J gene, V gene, clone size, CDR3 protein. The size field is filled for only some rows; it gives once, few, many or a size class.

j_call: TRBJ1-6; v_call: TRBV5-1; clone_size: NA; cdr3_aa: CASSPDRGSNSPLHF
j_call: TRBJ1-1; v_call: TRBV6-2/TRBV6-3; clone_size: NA; cdr3_aa: CASSYSYFREGGTEAFF
j_call: TRBJ2-5; v_call: TRBV5-1; clone_size: NA; cdr3_aa: CASSLARLNRVELERETQYF
j_call: TRBJ2-1; v_call: TRBV6-2/TRBV6-3; clone_size: NA; cdr3_aa: CASSYRGSESYNEQFF
j_call: TRBJ1-3; v_call: TRBV7-8; clone_size: once; cdr3_aa: CASSLYGGSGSGNTIYF
j_call: TRBJ1-2; v_call: TRBV19; clone_size: NA; cdr3_aa: CASSIGGIYGYTF
j_call: TRBJ1-6; v_call: TRBV6-5; clone_size: NA; cdr3_aa: CASRDGGWDVPLHF
j_call: TRBJ1-5; v_call: TRBV11-2; clone_size: NA; cdr3_aa: CASSLGQGLNQPQHF
j_call: TRBJ1-2; v_call: TRBV28; clone_size: NA; cdr3_aa: CASSRTGAEGGYTF
j_call: TRBJ2-5; v_call: TRBV11-2; clone_size: NA; cdr3_aa: CASSLDLPQETQYF
j_call: TRBJ1-6; v_call: TRBV6-5; clone_size: NA; cdr3_aa: CASSYFGSSYNSPLHF
j_call: TRBJ2-7; v_call: TRBV3-1/TRBV3-2; clone_size: NA; cdr3_aa: CASSQRLSYEQYF
j_call: TRBJ1-2; v_call: TRBV2; clone_size: NA; cdr3_aa: CASSEHRGLYGYTF
j_call: TRBJ1-4; v_call: TRBV2; clone_size: NA; cdr3_aa: CASSEVVSGGVRQRKKLFF
j_call: TRBJ2-1; v_call: TRBV5-5; clone_size: NA; cdr3_aa: CASSVSGSYNEQFF
j_call: TRBJ1-1; v_call: TRBV29-1; clone_size: NA; cdr3_aa: CSVVKNTEAFF
j_call: TRBJ1-2; v_call: TRBV10-3; clone_size: once; cdr3_aa: CAISESGQGANYGYTF
j_call: TRBJ2-3; v_call: TRBV5-1; clone_size: NA; cdr3_aa: CASSLALPSTDTQYF
j_call: TRBJ2-7; v_call: TRBV28; clone_size: once; cdr3_aa: CASTSPGNEQYF
j_call: TRBJ1-2; v_call: TRBV28; clone_size: NA; cdr3_aa: CASSTPGRGNYGYTF